This record covers a single T cell receptor beta chain. Random hexamers were used to reverse transcribe the RNA input (roughly 0.5 to 1 ug). One entry per CDR3 protein, called by TCRdb with MiXCR from the immunoSEQ multiplex PCR reads. The sample lists some 52,000 distinct CDR3 sequences, about 92% seen once, with roughly 0.5% in the top ten. The data belong to a study of CD8 T cells in Susac syndrome. Germline V gene data show CDR1 as MNHNS and CDR2 as SASEGT. After removal of 1 base from V and 5 bases from J, the junction contained 4 bases not matched to a gene. CDR3 size: 14 residues. The sample comprised CD8+ T cells from PBMCs. The source of this sequence is a human donor with multiple sclerosis. The chain recombines TRBV6-1 with TRBJ2-5; 7 nucleotides match TRBD1. CDR3 residues: CASSEEGTAETQYF. The CDR3 DNA reads TGTGCCAGCAGTGAAGAGGGGACAGCGGAGACCCAGTACTTC.